This TCR beta chain was profiled in a study of CXCR3-negative and CXCR3-positive naive CD8 T cells. General study points: Unlike memory cells, which differed, naive CXCR3-negative and CXCR3-positive cells had similar TRBV-TRBJ usage. Diversity ran similarly high across both naive subsets but far lower in memory CD8+ cells. Fresh PBMCs were used in most assays, and CXCR3 expression partially decreased after cryopreservation. When CXCR3-positive naive cells were set against CXCR3-negative naive cells, the former had more hydrophobic TRB CDR3s.

Through 5' RACE with UMI labels, the TRB cDNA libraries were prepared. TCRdb re-called the 5' RACE reads, yielding one record per CDR3 amino acid sequence without DNA. The table for this sample gives about 90,000 distinct CDR3 sequences. The authors gated naive CD8+ T cells as CD45RO-CCR7+CD27+CD95-. As regards this clonotype: The antigen is unknown.

The receptor comes from a human donor in good health. Some clones in this sample may be carry-over from other donors' samples. Sequencing was carried out using naive CXCR3+ CD8+ T cells from blood. Regarding subset: CD45RO-CCR7+CD27+CD95- naive CD8+ T cells expressing CXCR3 (TNR3+).

The CDR3 protein is CSARDWDSTYGYTF. The V and J genes are TRBV20-1 and TRBJ1-2; TCRdb selects TRBD1, and the lack of DNA leaves this call unchecked. The CDR3 length is 14 residues. CDR1 and CDR2 (germline): DFQATT, SNEGSKA (reference sequence).